A single T cell receptor (beta chain) is shown here with its context. As yet, its antigen is unknown. Trimming at V came to 0 bases and at J to 4 bases, leaving 0 bases not matched to a gene. This CDR3 contains 14 residues. CDR1 is SGDLS, CDR2 YYNGEE, per germline. This entry comes from a study of brain T cells in children with intractable seizures. Whole-study results and caveats: Pre-surgery blood may have been undersampled, hiding some clones.

The time point is: blood from clinic visit 5 months post-surgery; TSC patient then seizure free. Libraries were prepared by immunoSEQ multiplex PCR; TCRdb keeps only in-frame clonotypes and omits some of them. The table has about 340,000 clones, over 85% seen once. This receptor was taken from a boy under three years old with tuberous sclerosis and intractable seizures. V is TRBV9 and J is TRBJ1-1; 10 bases fit TRBD1. Sequencing used peripheral blood, obtained roughly 5 months after surgery. The CDR3 is CASSVGTGGTEAFF. CDR3 nucleotides: TGTGCCAGCAGCGTAGGGACAGGGGGCACTGAAGCTTTCTTT.